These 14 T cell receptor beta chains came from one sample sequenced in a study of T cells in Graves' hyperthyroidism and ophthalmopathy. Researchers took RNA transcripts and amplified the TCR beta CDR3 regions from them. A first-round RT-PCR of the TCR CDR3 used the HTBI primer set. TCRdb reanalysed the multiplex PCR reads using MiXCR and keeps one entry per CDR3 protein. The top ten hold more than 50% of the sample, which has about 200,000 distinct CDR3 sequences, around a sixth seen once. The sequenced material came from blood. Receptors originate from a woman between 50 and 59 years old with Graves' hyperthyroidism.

The CDR3 DNA follows: TGTGCCACCAGCCGAAAGCGGGAGTCGCCGAGCGAGCAGTACTTC. As protein: CATSRKRESPSEQYF. The chain is built from TRBV15 and TRBJ2-7, with TRBD2 matching 8 bases. The J segment lost 6 bases and the V segment lost 5 bases, leaving 12 bases of the junction unmatched. CDR3 length: 15 amino acids. Per the germline V gene, CDR1 is LNHNV and CDR2 is YYDKDF (reference sequence). Full variable domain (remainder filled in from reference TRBV15 and TRBJ2-7): DAMVIQNPRYQVTQFGKPVTLSCSQTLNHNVMYWYQQKSSQAPKLLFHYYDKDFNNEADTPDNFQSRRPNTSFCFLDIRSPGLGDTAMYLCATSRKRESPSEQYFGPGTRLTVT.

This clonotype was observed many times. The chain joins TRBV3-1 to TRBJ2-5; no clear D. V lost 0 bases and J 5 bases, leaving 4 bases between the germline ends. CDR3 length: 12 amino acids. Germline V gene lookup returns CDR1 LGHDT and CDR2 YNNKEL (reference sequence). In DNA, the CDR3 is TGTGCCAGCAGCCAAGATCGGGAGACCCAGTACTTC. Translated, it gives CASSQDRETQYF.

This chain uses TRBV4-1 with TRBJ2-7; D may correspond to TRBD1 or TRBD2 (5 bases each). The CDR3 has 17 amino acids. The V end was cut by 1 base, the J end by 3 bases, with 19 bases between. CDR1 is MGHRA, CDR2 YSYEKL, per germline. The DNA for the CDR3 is TGCGCCAGCAGCCAAGGGTCACGAGGGACGGTTTTCTACGAGCAGTACTTC. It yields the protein CASSQGSRGTVFYEQYF.

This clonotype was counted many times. The chain's CDR3 is CASSLDPVGAHNEQFF. CDR3 bases: TGTGCCAGCAGCTTAGATCCGGTAGGAGCCCACAATGAGCAGTTCTTC. This rearrangement joins TRBV11-3 to TRBJ2-1; D remains ambiguous. V was trimmed by 0 bases and J by 5 bases, leaving 14 bases between them. The CDR3 extends over 16 amino acids. Per the germline V gene, CDR1 is SGHNT and CDR2 is YENEEA. The entire variable domain, with the rest obtained from reference TRBV11-3 and TRBJ2-1, is as follows: EAGVVQSPRYKIIEKKQPVAFWCNPISGHNTLYWYLQNLGQGPELLIRYENEEAVDDSQLPKDRFSAERLKGVDSTLKIQPAELGDSAVYLCASSLDPVGAHNEQFFGPGTRLTVL.

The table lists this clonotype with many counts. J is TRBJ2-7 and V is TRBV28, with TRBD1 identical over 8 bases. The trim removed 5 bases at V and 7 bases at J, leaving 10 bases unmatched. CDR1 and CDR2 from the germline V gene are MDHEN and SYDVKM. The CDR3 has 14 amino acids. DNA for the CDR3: TGTGCCAGCAGTCCACCGGGACAGGCAAGGGAGCAGTACTTC. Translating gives CASSPPGQAREQYF.

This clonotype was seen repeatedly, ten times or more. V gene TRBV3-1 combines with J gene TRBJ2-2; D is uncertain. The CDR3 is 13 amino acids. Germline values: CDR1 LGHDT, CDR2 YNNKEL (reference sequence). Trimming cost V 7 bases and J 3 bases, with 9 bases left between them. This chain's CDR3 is CASTARYTGELFF. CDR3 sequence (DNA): TGTGCCAGCACCGCCAGGTACACCGGGGAGCTGTTTTTT.

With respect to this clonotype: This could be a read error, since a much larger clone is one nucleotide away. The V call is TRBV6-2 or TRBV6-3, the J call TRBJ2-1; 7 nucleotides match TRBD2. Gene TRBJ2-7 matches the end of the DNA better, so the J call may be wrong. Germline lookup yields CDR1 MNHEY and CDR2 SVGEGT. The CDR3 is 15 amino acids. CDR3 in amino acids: CASSGSGKVYNEQYF. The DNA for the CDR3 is TGTGCCAGCAGTGGGAGCGGGAAGGTCTACAATGAGCAGTACTTC.

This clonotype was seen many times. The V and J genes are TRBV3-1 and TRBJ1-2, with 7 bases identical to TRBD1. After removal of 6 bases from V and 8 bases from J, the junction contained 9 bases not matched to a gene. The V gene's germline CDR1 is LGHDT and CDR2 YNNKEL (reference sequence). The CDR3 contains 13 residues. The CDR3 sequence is CASRPQQGSGYTF. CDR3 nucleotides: TGTGCCAGCAGACCTCAACAGGGGAGCGGCTACACCTTC.

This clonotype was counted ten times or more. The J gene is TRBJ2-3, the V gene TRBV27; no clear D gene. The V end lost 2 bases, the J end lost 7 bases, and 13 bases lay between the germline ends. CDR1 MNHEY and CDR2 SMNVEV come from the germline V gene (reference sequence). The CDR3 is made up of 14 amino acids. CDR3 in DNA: TGTGCCAGCAGTTTACAGGCCTCATCTAATACGCAGTATTTT. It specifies CASSLQASSNTQYF.

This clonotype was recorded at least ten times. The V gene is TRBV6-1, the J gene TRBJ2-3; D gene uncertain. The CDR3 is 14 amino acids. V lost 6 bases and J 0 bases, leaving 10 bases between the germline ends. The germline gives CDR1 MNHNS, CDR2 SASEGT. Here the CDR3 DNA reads TGTGCCAGCAGACGGAGCCCTAGCACAGATACGCAGTATTTT. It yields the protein CASRRSPSTDTQYF.

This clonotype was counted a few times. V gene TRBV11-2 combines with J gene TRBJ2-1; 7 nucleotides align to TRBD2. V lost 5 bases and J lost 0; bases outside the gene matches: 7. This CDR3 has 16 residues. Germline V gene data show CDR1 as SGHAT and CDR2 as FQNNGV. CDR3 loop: CASSHSGSSSYNEQFF. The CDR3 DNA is TGTGCCAGCAGCCATAGCGGGTCGAGCTCCTACAATGAGCAGTTCTTC. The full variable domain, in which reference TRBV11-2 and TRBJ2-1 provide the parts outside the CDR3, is EAGVAQSPRYKIIEKRQSVAFWCNPISGHATLYWYQQILGQGPKLLIQFQNNGVVDDSQLPKDRFSAERLKGVDSTLKIQPAKLEDSAVYLCASSHSGSSSYNEQFFGPGTRLTVL.

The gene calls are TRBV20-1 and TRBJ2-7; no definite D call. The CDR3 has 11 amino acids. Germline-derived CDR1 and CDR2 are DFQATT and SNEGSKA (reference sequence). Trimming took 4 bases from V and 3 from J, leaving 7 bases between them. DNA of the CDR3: TGCAGTGCTACCCACTACTACGAGCAGTACTTC. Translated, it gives CSATHYYEQYF.

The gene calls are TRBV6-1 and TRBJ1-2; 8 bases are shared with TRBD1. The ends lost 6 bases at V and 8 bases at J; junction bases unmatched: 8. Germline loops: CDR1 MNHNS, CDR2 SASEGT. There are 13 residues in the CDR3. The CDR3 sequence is CASSRDRGWGYTF. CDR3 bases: TGTGCCAGCAGCCGAGACAGGGGATGGGGCTACACCTTC.

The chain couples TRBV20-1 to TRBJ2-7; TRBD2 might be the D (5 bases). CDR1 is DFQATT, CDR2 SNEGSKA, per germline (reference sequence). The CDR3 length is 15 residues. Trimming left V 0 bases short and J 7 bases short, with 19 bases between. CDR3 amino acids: CSARDSLGGLEEQYF. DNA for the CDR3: TGCAGTGCTAGAGATAGCCTGGGCGGGTTGGAGGAGCAGTACTTC.